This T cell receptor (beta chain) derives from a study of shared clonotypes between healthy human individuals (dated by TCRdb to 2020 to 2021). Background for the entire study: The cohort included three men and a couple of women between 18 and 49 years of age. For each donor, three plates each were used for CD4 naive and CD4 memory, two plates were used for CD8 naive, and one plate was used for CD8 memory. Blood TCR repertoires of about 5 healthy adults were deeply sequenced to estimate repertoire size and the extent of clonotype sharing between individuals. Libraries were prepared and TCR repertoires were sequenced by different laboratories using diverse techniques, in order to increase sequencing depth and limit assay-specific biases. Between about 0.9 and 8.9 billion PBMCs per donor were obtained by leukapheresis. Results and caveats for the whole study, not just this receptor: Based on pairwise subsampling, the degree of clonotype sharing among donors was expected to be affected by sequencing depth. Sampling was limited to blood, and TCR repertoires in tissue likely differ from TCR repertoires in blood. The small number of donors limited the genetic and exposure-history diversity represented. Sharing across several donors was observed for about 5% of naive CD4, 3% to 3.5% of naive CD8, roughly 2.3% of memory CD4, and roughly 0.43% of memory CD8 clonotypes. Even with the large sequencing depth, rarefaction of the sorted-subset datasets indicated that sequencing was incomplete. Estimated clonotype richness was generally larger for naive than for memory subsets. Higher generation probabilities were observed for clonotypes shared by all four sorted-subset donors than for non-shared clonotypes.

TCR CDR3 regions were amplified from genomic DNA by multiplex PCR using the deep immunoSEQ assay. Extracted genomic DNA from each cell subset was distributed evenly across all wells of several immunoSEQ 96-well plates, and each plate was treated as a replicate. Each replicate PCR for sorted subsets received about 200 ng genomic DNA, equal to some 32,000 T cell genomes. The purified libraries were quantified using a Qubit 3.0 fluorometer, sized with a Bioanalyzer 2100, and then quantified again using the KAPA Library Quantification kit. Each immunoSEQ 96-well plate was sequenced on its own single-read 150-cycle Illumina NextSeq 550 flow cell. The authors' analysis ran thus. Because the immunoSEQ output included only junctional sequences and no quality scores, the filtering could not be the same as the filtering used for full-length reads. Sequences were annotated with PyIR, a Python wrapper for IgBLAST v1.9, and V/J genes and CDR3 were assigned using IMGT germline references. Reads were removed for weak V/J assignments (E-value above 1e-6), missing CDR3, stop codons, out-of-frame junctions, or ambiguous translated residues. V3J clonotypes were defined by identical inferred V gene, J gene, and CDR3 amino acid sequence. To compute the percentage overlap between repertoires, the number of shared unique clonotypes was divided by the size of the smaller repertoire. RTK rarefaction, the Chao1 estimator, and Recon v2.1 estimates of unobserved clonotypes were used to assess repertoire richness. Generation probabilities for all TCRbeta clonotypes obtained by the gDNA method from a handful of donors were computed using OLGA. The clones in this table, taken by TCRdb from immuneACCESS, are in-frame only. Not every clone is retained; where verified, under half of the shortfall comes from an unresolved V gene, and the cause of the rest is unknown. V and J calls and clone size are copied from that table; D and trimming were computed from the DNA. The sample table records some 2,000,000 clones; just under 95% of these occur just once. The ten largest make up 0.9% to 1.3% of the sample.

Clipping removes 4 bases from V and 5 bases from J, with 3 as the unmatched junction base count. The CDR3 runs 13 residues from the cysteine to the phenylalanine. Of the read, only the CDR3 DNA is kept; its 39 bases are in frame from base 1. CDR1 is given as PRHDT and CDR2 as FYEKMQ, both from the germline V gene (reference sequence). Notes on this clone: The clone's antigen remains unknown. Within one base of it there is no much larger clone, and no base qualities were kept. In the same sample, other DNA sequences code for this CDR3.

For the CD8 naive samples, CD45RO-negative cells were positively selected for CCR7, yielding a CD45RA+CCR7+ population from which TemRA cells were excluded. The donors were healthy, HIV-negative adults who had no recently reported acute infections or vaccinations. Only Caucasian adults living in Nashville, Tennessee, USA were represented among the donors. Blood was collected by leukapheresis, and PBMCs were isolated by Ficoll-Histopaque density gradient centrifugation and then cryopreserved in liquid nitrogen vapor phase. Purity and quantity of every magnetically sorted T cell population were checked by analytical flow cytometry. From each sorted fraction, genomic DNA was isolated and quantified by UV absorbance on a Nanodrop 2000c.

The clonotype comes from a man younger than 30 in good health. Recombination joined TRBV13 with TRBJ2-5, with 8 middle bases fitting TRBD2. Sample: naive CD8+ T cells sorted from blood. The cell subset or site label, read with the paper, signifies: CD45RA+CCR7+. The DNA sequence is TGTGCCAGCAGCTCAAGCGGGGGTGAGACCCAGTACTTC. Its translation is CASSSSGGETQYF.